The source of this T cell receptor (beta chain) is a study of blood T cell repertoires in COVID-19. Study-level background: From T cells, B-cell-depleted T cells, or PBMCs came the material, which was cDNA or gDNA.

V lost 5 bases and J lost 7, with 12 bases in between. CDR1 MNHEY and CDR2 SMNVEV come from the germline V gene (reference sequence). CDR3 size: 13 residues. Original processing notes: Quantification of nucleated cells was approximated via reference gene primer amplification. Using immunoSEQ multiplex PCR, the repertoire was profiled, and TCRdb retains in-frame clones only, with some absent. V and J calls and clone size are as listed in that table; D and trimming were resolved from the DNA. The sample comprises a few hundred thousand clones, roughly 90% of which are singletons, and around 2.8% rests with the top ten. The Seattle patients joined while their infection was active and were tracked longitudinally afterward.

The source of this sequence is a woman aged 30 to 39 with COVID-19, enrolled during active disease. The chain couples TRBV27 to TRBJ2-1; no firm D call. The sequencing sample was made of peripheral blood. The CDR3 coding sequence is TGTGCCAGCAGTGCCCTTTCTAGGAATGAGCAGTTCTTC. Translating gives CASSALSRNEQFF.